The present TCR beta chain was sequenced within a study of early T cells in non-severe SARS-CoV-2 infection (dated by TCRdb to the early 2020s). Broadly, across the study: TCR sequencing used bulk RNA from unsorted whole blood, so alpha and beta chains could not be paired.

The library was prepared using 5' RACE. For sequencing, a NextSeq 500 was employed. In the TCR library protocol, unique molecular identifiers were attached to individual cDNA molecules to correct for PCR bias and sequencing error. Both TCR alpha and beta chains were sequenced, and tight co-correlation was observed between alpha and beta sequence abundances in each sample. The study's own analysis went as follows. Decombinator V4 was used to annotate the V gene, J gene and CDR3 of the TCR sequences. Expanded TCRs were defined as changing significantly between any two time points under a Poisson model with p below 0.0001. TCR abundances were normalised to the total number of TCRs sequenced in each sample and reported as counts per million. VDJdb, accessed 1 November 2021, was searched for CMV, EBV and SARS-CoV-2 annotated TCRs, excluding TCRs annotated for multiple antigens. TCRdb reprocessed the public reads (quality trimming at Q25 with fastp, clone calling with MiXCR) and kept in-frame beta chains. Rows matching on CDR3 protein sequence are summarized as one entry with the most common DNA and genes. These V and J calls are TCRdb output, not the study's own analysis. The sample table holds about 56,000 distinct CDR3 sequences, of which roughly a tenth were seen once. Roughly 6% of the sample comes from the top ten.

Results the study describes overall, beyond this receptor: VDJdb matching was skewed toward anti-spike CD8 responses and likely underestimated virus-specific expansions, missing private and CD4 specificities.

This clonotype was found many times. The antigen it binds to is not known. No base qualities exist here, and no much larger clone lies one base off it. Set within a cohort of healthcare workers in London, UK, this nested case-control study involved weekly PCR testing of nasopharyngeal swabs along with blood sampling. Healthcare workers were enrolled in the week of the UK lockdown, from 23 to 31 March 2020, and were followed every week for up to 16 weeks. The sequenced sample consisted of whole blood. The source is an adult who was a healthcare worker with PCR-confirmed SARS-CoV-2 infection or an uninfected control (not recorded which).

The DNA reads as follows: TGTGCCAGCTCACCAGGAGGGATTGATGGCTACACCTTC. This translates into CASSPGGIDGYTF. The chain employs TRBV18 and TRBJ1-2, with the D gene uncertain. V loses 2 bases, J loses 6 bases, and the germline ends lie 10 bases apart. Spanning cysteine to phenylalanine, the CDR3 consists of 13 amino acids. Just the 39-base CDR3 DNA is kept, in frame starting at base 1. The CDR1 and CDR2 encoded by the germline V gene are KGHSH and LQKENI.